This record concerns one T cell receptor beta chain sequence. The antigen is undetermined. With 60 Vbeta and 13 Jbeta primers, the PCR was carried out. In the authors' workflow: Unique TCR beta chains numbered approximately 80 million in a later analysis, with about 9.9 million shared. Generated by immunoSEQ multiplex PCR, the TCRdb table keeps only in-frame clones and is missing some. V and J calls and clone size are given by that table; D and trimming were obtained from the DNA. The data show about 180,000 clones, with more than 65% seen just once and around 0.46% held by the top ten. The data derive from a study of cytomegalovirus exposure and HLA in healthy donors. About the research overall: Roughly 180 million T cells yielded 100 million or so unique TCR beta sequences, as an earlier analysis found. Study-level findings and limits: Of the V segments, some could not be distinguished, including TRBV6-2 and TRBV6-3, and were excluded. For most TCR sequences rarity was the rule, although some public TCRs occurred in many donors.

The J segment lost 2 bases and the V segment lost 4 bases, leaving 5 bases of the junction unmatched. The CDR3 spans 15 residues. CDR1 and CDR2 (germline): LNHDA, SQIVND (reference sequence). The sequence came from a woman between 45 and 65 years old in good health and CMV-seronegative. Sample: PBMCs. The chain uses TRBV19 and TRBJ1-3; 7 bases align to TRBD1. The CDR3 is CASSTSTGAGNTIYF. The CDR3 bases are TGTGCCAGTAGTACCTCTACAGGGGCTGGAAACACCATATATTTT.